What follows is one TCR beta chain and its context. The data were taken from a study of blood T cell repertoires in COVID-19. Study summary: Spain, Italy and the United States supplied samples that represented acute and convalescent COVID-19. PBMCs, B-cell-depleted T cells, or T cells were the source of the cDNA or gDNA that made up the material.

Original handling: Nucleated cell number was recorded as an estimate derived from reference gene primer amplification. Clones were read by immunoSEQ multiplex PCR, and TCRdb kept only the in-frame ones, dropping some. V, J and clone size were drawn from that table, and D and trimming were deduced from the DNA. The sample comprises over 70,000 clones, around 76% of which are singletons, and about 15% rests with the top ten. Specimen: peripheral blood. This clonotype originated in an older man with active or convalescent COVID-19.

This chain's CDR3 is CASRGGVGTDTQYF. CDR3 bases: TGTGCCAGCAGGGGAGGGGTGGGCACAGATACGCAGTATTTT. The J gene is TRBJ2-3, the V gene TRBV2; 7 nucleotides match TRBD2. V lost 6 bases to trimming and J lost 1 base; unmatched junction nucleotides: 4. The CDR3 is made up of 14 amino acids. Germline assignment: CDR1 SNHLY and CDR2 FYNNEI.